Included here is one T cell receptor (beta chain) sequence, with context. Its antigen has not been determined. No per-base quality is available; no much larger clone lies one base away. The CDR3 has 17 amino acids, counting the end cysteine and phenylalanine. Left in the record is the CDR3 DNA by itself, 51 bases read in frame from the first base. For CDR1 and CDR2, the germline V gene lists MDHEN and SYDVKM. Germline trimming: 2 bases from V, 0 bases from J; junction bases outside gene matches: 5. The CDR3 regions of human TCRbeta chains were analyzed by immunosequencing. Regarding the original processing steps: Repertoire TCRs were checked for matches against a reference library of SARS-CoV-2-specific TCRs that had been generated using the MIRA antigen-specificity platform. Breadth was defined as the fraction of unique TCRs that were SARS-CoV-2-associated, and depth was defined as the fraction of total T cells that were SARS-CoV-2-associated. Using the MIRA data, every spike-specific TCR was mapped to the spike region that the TCR reacted to and assigned to either a CD4 or a CD8 class. Log10-transformed breadth and depth values were compared by one-way ANOVA with Sidak's multiple comparisons tests. TCRdb re-hosts the immuneACCESS table, in-frame sequences only. Its copies lack some clones; in the studies checked, an unresolved V gene accounts for under half of them, and the cause for the rest is not known. The DNA gave D and trimming, while V, J and clone size come from that table. Recorded for this sample are 170,000 or so clones; around nine tenths of them occurred a single time. Of the sample, about 1.6% is held by the ten largest clones.

This entry comes from a study of T cell responses to AZD1222 COVID-19 vaccine (dated by TCRdb to about 2021). Study-level background: Because spike-specific TCR depth and breadth did not differ between the two schedules, AZD1222 recipients who got a second dose at roughly 4 weeks were pooled with those who got a second dose at roughly 12 weeks. A total of approximately 240 trial participants underwent TCR sequencing, of whom about 210 had received two doses of AZD1222 and around 25 had received two doses of the MenACWY control vaccine. Enrollment into the trials was organized by age into subgroups of 18-55, 56-69 and 70-plus years, and those subgroups contained roughly 140, 27 and 60 TCR-sequenced participants, respectively.

Study-wide findings and limitations: Most participants were white British and females outnumbered males, and the authors suggested that clonal diversity may have been underestimated. Because no samples from the day 14 peak response were available, repertoires could be characterized only after the peak T cell response. The 56-69-year group was small, and its depth increase did not reach significance, likely because of low power. Only six or seven AZD1222 recipients were SARS-CoV-2 seropositive at baseline, limiting conclusions about previously exposed vaccinees. Vaccine-associated CD4 TCRs spanned the whole spike protein, with dominant responses in regions 160-218 and 743-854. Reportedly, close to half of the unique spike-specific TCRs recognized epitopes lying outside the regions that are mutated in the B.1.351 and B.1.1.7 variants. After two AZD1222 doses, spike-specific TCR breadth and depth were significantly higher than at day 0 and than in MenACWY recipients.

The time point label on this specimen signifies: baseline before first vaccination. Samples from vaccinated people were obtained from the UK trials COV001 and COV002, which included a single-blind randomized controlled phase 2/3 trial of AZD1222 (ChAdOx1 nCoV-19) in healthy adults. For TCRbeta chain sequencing, PBMC samples were collected from trial participants at day 0 and at day 28 after the second dose. The source is an adult in good health. This sequence uses TRBV28 and TRBJ1-3; TRBD1 lines up with 9 middle nucleotides. The sample here was peripheral blood, taken on day 0 of AZD1222 vaccination. The base sequence is TGTGCCAGCAGTTTAGCGGGACAGGGATACTCTGGAAACACCATATATTTT. Its protein product is CASSLAGQGYSGNTIYF. When the CDR3 is completed using the reference TRBV28 and TRBJ1-3 genes on either side, the full variable domain is DVKVTQSSRYLVKRTGEKVFLECVQDMDHENMFWYRQDPGLGLRLIYFSYDVKMKEKGDIPEGYSVSREKKERFSLILESASTNQTSMYLCASSLAGQGYSGNTIYFGEGSWLTVV.